These 9 T cell receptor beta chains were all obtained from the same sample, sequenced in a study of graft-versus-host responses after intestinal transplantation. The table came from immunoSEQ multiplex PCR; TCRdb's copy has only in-frame clones and leaves some out. The sample comprises fewer than 50,000 clones, more than 85% of which are singletons, and about 4.6% rests with the top ten. The sample was PBMCs, taken 524 days after transplant. Every receptor here comes from a human patient who received an intestinal transplant, so some T cells may come from the graft donor.

The chain links TRBV5-1 to TRBJ2-3, with unresolved D. Germline V gene lookup returns CDR1 SGHRS and CDR2 YFSETQ. The CDR3 has 13 amino acids. Trimming removed 6 bases from V and 2 bases from J, with 10 bases in between. CDR3 sequence (DNA): TGCGCCAGCACATCTGTCTCCACAGATACGCAGTATTTT. This codes for CASTSVSTDTQYF.

The chain combines TRBV4-2 with TRBJ2-1; 11 nucleotides match TRBD2. CDR1 and CDR2 from the germline V gene are LGHNA and YNFKEQ. The V gene end was trimmed by 4 bases and the J gene end by 3 bases; junction bases not matched to a gene: 11. The CDR3 is 18 residues long. Here the CDR3 reads CASSPYTGTSGNYNEQFF. CDR3 in DNA: TGTGCCAGCAGCCCCTATACTGGGACTAGCGGAAACTACAATGAGCAGTTCTTC.

The chain combines TRBV6-4 with TRBJ2-2, with 12 nucleotides matching TRBD2. Germline-derived CDR1 and CDR2 are MRHNA and SNTAGT. With 10 bases clipped from V and 3 bases from J, the junction kept 6 bases outside the gene matches. The CDR3 extends over 15 amino acids. The CDR3, as DNA: TGTGCCATCCCTGGGACTAGCGGGTACACCGGGGAGCTGTTTTTT. Its protein is CAIPGTSGYTGELFF.

The chain is built from TRBV5-6 and TRBJ1-1; 9 bases match TRBD1. Germline V gene lookup returns CDR1 SGHDT and CDR2 YYEEEE. CDR3 length equals 13 residues. Trimming took 4 bases from V and 11 from J; bases not matched to a gene: 9. CDR3: CASSPGTGSPAFF. The CDR3, as DNA: TGTGCCAGCAGCCCCGGGACAGGGTCTCCGGCTTTCTTT.

The gene calls are TRBV28 and TRBJ1-1, with 10 bases identical to TRBD1. Germline values: CDR1 MDHEN, CDR2 SYDVKM. V lost 3 bases and J lost 10; bases outside the gene matches: 5. The CDR3 is 13 residues long. CDR3 nucleotides: TGTGCCAGCAGTTTGACAGGGGGCCTTGGAGCTTTCTTT. It translates to CASSLTGGLGAFF.

The chain uses TRBV5-1 and TRBJ2-6, with unresolved D. From germline, CDR1 is SGHRS and CDR2 YFSETQ. This CDR3 is built from 14 residues. Between the trimmed V and J ends, which lost 3 bases and 2 bases, there was a span of 6 bases. CDR3 sequence: CASSSSPGANVLTF. CDR3 nucleotide sequence: TGCGCCAGCAGCTCCAGCCCTGGGGCCAACGTCCTGACTTTC.

V gene TRBV15 combines with J gene TRBJ2-5; no clear D gene. V was trimmed by 0 bases and J by 0 bases, leaving 11 bases between them. The V gene's germline CDR1 is LNHNV and CDR2 YYDKDF (reference sequence). This CDR3 is built from 16 residues. The CDR3 nucleotides read TGTGCCACCAGCAGAGATTTCGGCCCGTACCAAGAGACCCAGTACTTC. This translates into CATSRDFGPYQETQYF.

The V gene is TRBV9, the J gene TRBJ2-4; D possibly corresponds to TRBD1 (5 bases). From germline, CDR1 is SGDLS and CDR2 YYNGEE. V was clipped by 3 bases and J by 1 base, with 5 bases between them. This CDR3 has 13 amino acids. CDR3 bases: TGTGCCAGCAGCGAGGGGGCCAAAAACATTCAGTACTTC. This codes for CASSEGAKNIQYF.

The V call is TRBV9, the J call TRBJ2-2; a possible D gene is TRBD2 (6 bases). The V gene lost 2 bases and the J gene lost 6 bases, with 17 bases spanning the gap. Germline V gene sequence: CDR1 SGDLS, CDR2 YYNGEE. The CDR3 contains 16 residues. CDR3: CASSVSGTASAGELFF. CDR3 coding DNA: TGTGCCAGCAGCGTCTCCGGGACTGCCTCCGCCGGGGAGCTGTTTTTT.